This entry is about one T cell receptor beta chain. Its antigen is still unknown. The data were produced by immunoSEQ multiplex PCR, yet TCRdb's version contains in-frame clones alone and is incomplete. Of roughly 120,000 clones listed, 70% to 90% were seen once; the top ten hold around 3.9%. This entry comes from a study of T cell responses to AZD1222 COVID-19 vaccine. Study-wide findings and caveats: There were vaccine-associated CD4 TCRs across spike, dominant at 160-218 and 743-854. Two AZD1222 administrations were followed by greater Spike-specific TCR breadth and depth. Repertoire sampling occurred only after the peak T cell response. It should be noted that donors were predominantly white British and more often female, and clonal diversity was possibly underestimated.

Trimming shortened V by 0 bases and J by 1 base, and 17 bases separated the two germline ends. From germline, CDR1 is MNHEY and CDR2 SVGEGT. The CDR3 is 18 amino acids. The chain couples TRBV6-2 or TRBV6-3 to TRBJ2-3, with D possibly matching TRBD2 (7 bases). The TCR sequence derives from an adult in good health. The sequenced sample was peripheral blood, obtained on day 0 of MenACWY control vaccination. In nucleotides, the CDR3 is TGTGCCAGCAGTTACTCGAGTGTGCGGGGGCTCCGCACAGATACGCAGTATTTT. It is translated as CASSYSSVRGLRTDTQYF.